The 30 T cell receptor beta chains below come from one sample, sequenced in a study of T cell responses to AZD1222 COVID-19 vaccine. TCRdb's table, derived via immunoSEQ multiplex PCR, lists solely in-frame clones and lacks some. The sample carries 150,000 or so clones, about 89% recorded once. The material was peripheral blood, obtained 28 days after the second AZD1222 dose. Every receptor here comes from an adult who received the AZD1222 COVID-19 vaccine.

V gene TRBV15 combines with J gene TRBJ2-7, with 10 nucleotides matching TRBD2. The germline V gene encodes CDR1 LNHNV and CDR2 YYDKDF (reference sequence). V lost 1 base and J lost 2; bases outside the gene matches: 8. The CDR3 runs 17 residues. CDR3 sequence (DNA): TGTGCCACCAGCAGAGTTAATAGCGGGAGGCCCCCCTACGAGCAGTACTTC. This codes for CATSRVNSGRPPYEQYF.

The CDR3 is CASSMWDSSYEQYF. For the CDR3, the DNA is TGTGCCAGTAGTATGTGGGACTCCTCCTACGAGCAGTACTTC. The genes are TRBV19 and TRBJ2-7; tentative D call: TRBD2 (6 bases). The CDR3 covers 14 residues. The germline V and J ends were trimmed by 3 bases and 0 bases, with 9 bases remaining between them. Germline-derived CDR1 and CDR2 are LNHDA and SQIVND (reference sequence).

The chain links TRBV19 to TRBJ2-2; 8 bases match TRBD1. V trimming: 5 bases; J trimming: 2 bases; junction bases outside the gene matches: 10. CDR1 is LNHDA and CDR2 is SQIVND in the germline V gene (reference sequence). There are 17 residues in the CDR3. For the CDR3, the DNA is TGTGCCAGTAGTCTCACAGGGCAGGGGGCAAACACCGGGGAGCTGTTTTTT. This codes for CASSLTGQGANTGELFF.

V and J are TRBV10-3 and TRBJ1-1; maybe TRBD1 (5 bases). The CDR3 is 15 residues long. Germline CDR1 ENHRY, CDR2 SYGVKD. The ends were cut back, 0 bases at V and 3 bases at J, with 11 bases in the middle. CDR3 sequence reads: CAISESGPGHTEAFF. The CDR3 DNA reads TGTGCCATCAGTGAGTCCGGTCCGGGGCACACTGAAGCTTTCTTT.

The chain employs TRBV19 and TRBJ2-4; tentatively, D is TRBD2 (6 bases). Trimming took 6 bases from V and 9 from J, leaving 18 bases between them. The CDR3 runs to 14 residues. Germline V lookup: CDR1 LNHDA, CDR2 SQIVND (reference sequence). CDR3 amino acids: CASSLSGGGVIQYF. CDR3 coding DNA: TGTGCCAGTAGCCTGTCCGGGGGTGGTGTCATTCAGTACTTC.

There are a few counts of this clone. The chain is built from TRBV29-1 and TRBJ1-1; no clear D gene. Germline loops: CDR1 SQVTM, CDR2 ANQGSEA. V lost 4 bases and J lost 3, with 12 bases in between. There are 13 residues in the CDR3. The CDR3 loop is CSVGGWEDTEAFF. Written as DNA, the CDR3 is TGCAGCGTTGGAGGGTGGGAGGACACTGAAGCTTTCTTT.

The chain couples TRBV7-8 to TRBJ2-5, with D unresolved. Germline V gene data show CDR1 as SGHVS and CDR2 as FQNEAQ. This CDR3 has 17 amino acids. V was trimmed by 2 bases and J by 5 bases, leaving 21 bases between them. In nucleotides, the CDR3 is TGTGCCAGCAGCTTATTTCAGTCGAGAAGGGTAGGCGAGACCCAGTACTTC. It codes for CASSLFQSRRVGETQYF.

This chain joins TRBV2 and TRBJ1-1; D is unresolved. Trimming took 10 bases from V and 7 from J, leaving 13 bases between them. This CDR3 region has 11 residues. Per germline, CDR1 SNHLY and CDR2 FYNNEI. CDR3 protein: CANSLGIEAFF. The CDR3 DNA is TGTGCCAACTCCCTCGGGATTGAAGCTTTCTTT.

The chain combines TRBV13 with TRBJ2-7, with 16 bases lining up with TRBD2. The V and J ends lost 5 bases and 0 bases, in that order; junction bases with no gene match: 4. This CDR3 comprises 17 residues. CDR1 is PRHDT, CDR2 FYEKMQ, per germline (reference sequence). The CDR3 protein is CASSGTSGGVPSYEQYF. The DNA of the CDR3 is TGTGCCAGCAGCGGGACTAGCGGGGGGGTCCCCTCCTACGAGCAGTACTTC.

This rearrangement joins TRBV28 to TRBJ1-3; D unresolved. CDR1 MDHEN and CDR2 SYDVKM come from the germline V gene. V shed 1 base and J shed 5 bases, with 3 bases lying between them. This CDR3 comprises 12 residues. Written as DNA, the CDR3 is TGTGCCAGCAGTTTATCCCGAAACACCATATATTTT. This translates into CASSLSRNTIYF.

This chain links TRBV5-5 with TRBJ2-5, with D unclear. The length of the CDR3 is 14 residues. CDR1 is SGHKS and CDR2 is YYEKEE in the germline V gene (reference sequence). Trimming pared 0 bases from V and 1 base from J, leaving 7 bases between. CDR3 amino acids: CASSLEAFQETQYF. CDR3 sequence (DNA): TGTGCCAGCAGCTTGGAGGCCTTCCAAGAGACCCAGTACTTC.

The chain is built from TRBV7-2 and TRBJ1-6, with D possibly matching TRBD1 (5 bases). The V end was cut by 5 bases, the J end by 7 bases, with 18 bases between. The germline V gene encodes CDR1 SGHTA and CDR2 FQGNSA. This CDR3 region has 16 residues. The DNA of the CDR3 is TGTGCCAGCAGCCAACTCCGGACAATCGACAATTCACCCCTCCACTTT. Protein: CASSQLRTIDNSPLHF. Complete variable domain (other parts from reference TRBV7-2 and TRBJ1-6): GAGVSQSPSNKVTEKGKDVELRCDPISGHTALYWYRQSLGQGLEFLIYFQGNSAPDKSGLPSDRFSAERTGGSVSTLTIQRTQQEDSAVYLCASSQLRTIDNSPLHFGNGTRLTVT.

This clone was counted only a few times. The rearrangement links TRBV5-1 to TRBJ1-2, with D possibly matching TRBD1 (5 bases). The V gene lost 3 bases and the J gene lost 4 bases, with 7 bases spanning the gap. The germline gives CDR1 SGHRS, CDR2 YFSETQ. This CDR3 comprises 12 residues. The DNA of the CDR3 is TGCGCCAGCAGCTCTGACAGCTATGGCTACACCTTC. Translated: CASSSDSYGYTF.

V and J are TRBV5-1 and TRBJ1-1; D remains ambiguous. Trimming removed 2 bases from V and 0 bases from J, with 8 bases in between. The germline V gene has CDR1 SGHRS and CDR2 YFSETQ. This CDR3 is built from 14 residues. CDR3 DNA sequence: TGCGCCAGCAGCTTCCAACCTATGAACACTGAAGCTTTCTTT. Encoded protein: CASSFQPMNTEAFF. The whole variable domain, filled in from reference TRBV5-1 and TRBJ1-1, reads KAGVTQTPRYLIKTRGQQVTLSCSPISGHRSVSWYQQTPGQGLQFLFEYFSETQRNKGNFPGRFSGRQFSNSRSEMNVSTLELGDSALYLCASSFQPMNTEAFFGQGTRLTVV.

The chain uses TRBV14 and TRBJ2-7, with 9 bases fitting TRBD2. CDR1 is SGHDN and CDR2 is FVKESK in the germline V gene. With V trimmed by 3 bases and J by 4 bases, 10 bases remained unmatched. The CDR3 covers 16 residues. For the CDR3, the DNA is TGTGCCAGCAGCCAGGTAGTAGCGGGAGAAGTTTACGAGCAGTACTTC. Amino acid sequence: CASSQVVAGEVYEQYF.

This clone was seen a single time. The chain couples TRBV6-6 to TRBJ1-4; D unclear. Trimming removed 5 bases from V and 8 bases from J, with 12 bases in between. The germline CDR1 and CDR2 sequences are MNHNY and SVGAGI (reference sequence). This CDR3 is 13 amino acids long. CDR3 coding DNA: TGTGCCAGCAGTCCCGGTCCGGAGGAAAAACTGTTTTTT. This codes for CASSPGPEEKLFF.

The gene calls are TRBV11-2 and TRBJ2-3, with D maybe TRBD2 (5 bases). V lost 5 bases, J lost 5 bases, and 17 bases lay in between. The CDR3 has 15 amino acids. The germline CDR1 and CDR2 sequences are SGHAT and FQNNGV. The CDR3 sequence is CASSDVRAGGDTQYF. The CDR3 bases are TGTGCCAGCAGCGATGTGAGGGCCGGCGGAGATACGCAGTATTTT.

The chain carries TRBV28 and TRBJ1-1; D is undetermined. V was clipped by 5 bases and J by 1 base, with 11 bases between them. The CDR3 runs to 14 residues. The germline V gene has CDR1 MDHEN and CDR2 SYDVKM. The DNA for the CDR3 is TGTGCCAGCAGTCCCCCCGGCTCGAACACTGAAGCTTTCTTT. Protein sequence: CASSPPGSNTEAFF.

This chain joins TRBV7-9 and TRBJ2-1; D unresolved. V dropped 7 bases and J dropped 7 bases, with 14 bases sitting between them. CDR1 SEHNR and CDR2 FQNEAQ come from the germline V gene (reference sequence). The CDR3 sequence is 13 residues long. The CDR3 DNA is TGTGCCAGCACCCATCGGAGCCAGAATGAGCAGTTCTTC. Its protein is CASTHRSQNEQFF. The full variable domain, its missing parts supplied by reference TRBV7-9 and TRBJ2-1, is DTGVSQNPRHKITKRGQNVTFRCDPISEHNRLYWYRQTLGQGPEFLTYFQNEAQLEKSRLLSDRFSAERPKGSFSTLEIQRTEQGDSAMYLCASTHRSQNEQFFGPGTRLTVL.

The chain carries TRBV20-1 and TRBJ1-4; D is unresolved. Trimming left V 3 bases short and J 5 bases short, with 4 bases between. The germline gives CDR1 DFQATT, CDR2 SNEGSKA (reference sequence). The CDR3 covers 11 residues. CDR3: CSARTNEKLFF. Written as DNA, the CDR3 is TGCAGTGCTAGGACCAATGAAAAACTGTTTTTT.

The gene calls are TRBV5-5 and TRBJ2-2; D assignment may be TRBD1 or TRBD2 (5 bases each). In germline, CDR1 is SGHKS, CDR2 YYEKEE (reference sequence). V lost 3 bases, J lost 3 bases, and 9 bases lay in between. This CDR3 is 14 amino acids long. For the CDR3, the DNA is TGTGCCAGCAGCTCGGGACCGTACACCGGGGAGCTGTTTTTT. As protein: CASSSGPYTGELFF.

The chain has TRBV21-1 and TRBJ2-5; the table's D call, TRBD2, has no DNA check behind it. TRBV21-1 is noted as a pseudogene. The CDR3 extends over 14 amino acids. The CDR3 coding sequence is TGTGCCAGCGGTCTGAGGGGGGGAAGGGAGACCCAGTACTTC. Its translation: CASGLRGGRETQYF.

This rearrangement joins TRBV7-9 to TRBJ1-3, with TRBD1 identical over 12 bases. CDR1 and CDR2 from the germline V gene are SEHNR and FQNEAQ (reference sequence). V shed 5 bases, J shed 2 bases, and the junction held 4 bases outside the gene matches. The CDR3 is made up of 16 amino acids. In DNA form, the CDR3 reads TGTGCCAGCAGCGGCCGGGACAGGGGGCCTGGAAACACCATATATTTT. This encodes CASSGRDRGPGNTIYF.

The V call is TRBV9, the J call TRBJ2-3; 8 bases line up with TRBD2. This CDR3 contains 16 residues. Losses at the gene ends were 3 bases for V and 5 bases for J; bases not matched to a gene: 11. CDR1 is SGDLS, CDR2 YYNGEE, per germline. In DNA form, the CDR3 reads TGTGCCAGCAGCGCCCGTTACGGGGGGGCCCAAGATACGCAGTATTTT. It is translated as CASSARYGGAQDTQYF. Together with reference TRBV9 and TRBJ2-3, the CDR3 gives the full variable domain: DSGVTQTPKHLITATGQRVTLRCSPRSGDLSVYWYQQSLDQGLQFLIQYYNGEERAKGNILERFSAQQFPDLHSELNLSSLELGDSALYFCASSARYGGAQDTQYFGPGTRLTVL.

The chain is built from TRBV7-9 and TRBJ2-2, with a possible D match to TRBD2 (5 bases). V was pared by 6 bases and J by 3 bases, with 11 bases between. Germline values: CDR1 SEHNR, CDR2 FQNEAQ (reference sequence). CDR3 length: 14 residues. CDR3 sequence (DNA): TGTGCCAGCAGGGTGTTCGGGGACACCGGGGAGCTGTTTTTT. This codes for CASRVFGDTGELFF.

The chain's CDR3 is CASSSNLAGGPAYEQYF. The CDR3 DNA is TGTGCCAGCAGCTCCAATTTAGCGGGGGGGCCAGCTTACGAGCAGTACTTC. The rearrangement joins TRBV7-2 to TRBJ2-7; 11 nucleotides match TRBD2. This CDR3 spans 17 amino acids. Germline CDR1 reads SGHTA; CDR2 reads FQGNSA. J was trimmed by 4 bases and V by 4 bases; bases with no gene match: 12.

In nucleotides, the CDR3 is TGTGCCAGCAGTTTAAAGCAGGTTAACACTGAAGCTTTCTTT. Amino acids: CASSLKQVNTEAFF. The rearrangement links TRBV28 to TRBJ1-1; D not certain. Germline CDR1 MDHEN, CDR2 SYDVKM. V dropped 2 bases and J dropped 2 bases, with 9 bases sitting between them. The CDR3 contains 14 residues.

V usage is TRBV5-1 and J usage is TRBJ1-2; D unresolved. CDR1 is SGHRS and CDR2 is YFSETQ in the germline V gene. This CDR3 has 14 residues. V was trimmed by 4 bases and J by 6 bases, leaving 16 bases between them. The CDR3 region has the DNA TGCGCCAGCAGCCGGTCGGAGGGTGTGAATGGCTACACCTTC. This gives the protein CASSRSEGVNGYTF.

V and J are TRBV10-1 and TRBJ1-3; D unclear. Trimming stripped 0 bases from V and 4 bases from J, with 4 bases between. The CDR3 is 13 amino acids. Germline CDR1 reads WNHNN; CDR2 reads SYGVQD (reference sequence). The CDR3, as DNA: TGCGCCAGCAGTGAGTCGAAGGGAAACACCATATATTTT. It specifies CASSESKGNTIYF.

This rearrangement joins TRBV19 to TRBJ2-3; possibly TRBD2 for D (6 bases). The length of the CDR3 is 16 residues. Trimming pared 1 base from V and 6 bases from J, leaving 17 bases between. CDR1 and CDR2 from the germline V gene are LNHDA and SQIVND (reference sequence). The CDR3 DNA sequence: TGTGCCAGTAGTATAGGAATAGCGGCCTCGGCGGATACGCAGTATTTT. Translation: CASSIGIAASADTQYF. Looking up the rest from reference TRBV19 and TRBJ2-3 gives the full variable domain: DGGITQSPKYLFRKEGQNVTLSCEQNLNHDAMYWYRQDPGQGLRLIYYSQIVNDFQKGDIAEGYSVSREKKESFPLTVTSAQKNPTAFYLCASSIGIAASADTQYFGPGTRLTVL.